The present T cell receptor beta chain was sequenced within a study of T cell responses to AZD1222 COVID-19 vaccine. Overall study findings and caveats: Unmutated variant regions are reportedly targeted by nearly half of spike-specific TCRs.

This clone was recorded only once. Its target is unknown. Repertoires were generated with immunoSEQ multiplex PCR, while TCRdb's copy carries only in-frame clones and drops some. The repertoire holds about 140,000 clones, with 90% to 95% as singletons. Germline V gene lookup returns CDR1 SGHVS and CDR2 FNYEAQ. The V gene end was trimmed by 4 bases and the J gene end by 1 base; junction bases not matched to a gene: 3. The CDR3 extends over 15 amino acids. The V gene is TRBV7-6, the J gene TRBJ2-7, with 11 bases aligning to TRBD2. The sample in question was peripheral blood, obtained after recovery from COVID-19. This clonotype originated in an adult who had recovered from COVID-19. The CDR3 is CASSSLAGGSYEQYF. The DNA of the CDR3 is TGTGCCAGCAGCTCTCTAGCGGGAGGTTCCTACGAGCAGTACTTC.